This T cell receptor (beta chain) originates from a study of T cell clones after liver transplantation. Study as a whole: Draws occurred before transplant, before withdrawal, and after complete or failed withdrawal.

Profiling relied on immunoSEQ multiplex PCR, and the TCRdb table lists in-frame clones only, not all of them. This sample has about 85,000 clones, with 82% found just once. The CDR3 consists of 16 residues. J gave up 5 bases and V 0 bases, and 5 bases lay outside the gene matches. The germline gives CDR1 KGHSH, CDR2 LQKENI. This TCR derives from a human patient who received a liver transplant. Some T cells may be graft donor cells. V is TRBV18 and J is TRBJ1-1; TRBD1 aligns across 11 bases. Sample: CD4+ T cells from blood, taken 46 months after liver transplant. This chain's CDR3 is CASSPPRDRGGTEAFF. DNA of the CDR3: TGTGCCAGCTCACCACCGAGGGACAGGGGGGGTACTGAAGCTTTCTTT.